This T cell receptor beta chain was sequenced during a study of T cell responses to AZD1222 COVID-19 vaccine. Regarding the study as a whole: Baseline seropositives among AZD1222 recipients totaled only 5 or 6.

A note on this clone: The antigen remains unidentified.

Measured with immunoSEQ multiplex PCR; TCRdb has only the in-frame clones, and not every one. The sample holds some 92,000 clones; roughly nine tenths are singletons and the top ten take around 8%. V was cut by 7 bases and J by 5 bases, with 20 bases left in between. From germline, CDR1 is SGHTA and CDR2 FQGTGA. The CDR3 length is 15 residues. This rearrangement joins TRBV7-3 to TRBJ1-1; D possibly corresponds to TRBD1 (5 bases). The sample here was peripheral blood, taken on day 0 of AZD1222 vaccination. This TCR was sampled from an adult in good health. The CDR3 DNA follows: TGTGCCAGCACCAGAGGGGCGGCAGAAGGAACTGAAGCTTTCTTT. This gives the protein CASTRGAAEGTEAFF.